The text below deals with one T cell receptor beta chain. Its antigen target is currently unknown. Base qualities are not provided; no much larger clone lies one nucleotide away. The sample originates from a study of blood T cell repertoires in COVID-19 (dated by TCRdb to 2020 to 2021). For the study in its entirety: The collaborator samples originated in the United States, Italy and Spain and spanned the acute and convalescent phases of COVID-19. A de-identified subject ID, COVID-19 status, age in years and sex were almost always included in the sample metadata. The material from the prospective study consisted of cDNA or gDNA derived from T cells, B-cell-depleted T cells, or PBMCs. Where available, HLA class I and class II types were taken from metadata supplied by the sample provider and were not determined by assay-based typing. The samples were drawn from two sources: the first 160 participants of the ongoing ImmuneRACE study, and 950 to 1,500 subjects contributed by 6 global collaborators. Subjects who had been exposed to COVID-19, were actively infected with it, or had recovered from it provided the deeply sampled blood TCRbeta repertoires that made up the dataset. The repertoires were made available in a free public database intended to serve as a resource for research on the immune response to SARS-CoV-2.

Each collaborating institution followed its own protocols to collect whole blood in K2EDTA tubes. For TCRbeta analysis, collaborator samples were shipped as frozen whole blood, as isolated PBMCs, or as DNA extracted from either sample type. TCRbeta CDR3 regions were amplified from genomic DNA using the immunoSEQ Assay, a bias-controlled multiplex PCR. In the original analysis: The number of nucleated cells in each sample was estimated from the amplification of reference gene primers within the assay. Sequence reads were collapsed and filtered to measure the absolute abundance of every unique TCRbeta CDR3 rearrangement. For each sample, productive Simpson clonality was calculated as the square root of Simpson's diversity index across productive rearrangements. TCRdb limited this immuneACCESS table to in-frame rearrangements with V and J called. A share of clones is missing; checked studies link under half to unresolved V genes, and the rest is unexplained. That table furnishes V, J and clone size, whereas the DNA furnished D and trimming. A total of some 96,000 clones appear in this sample, roughly 90% of them only once. The ten largest clones take up under 2% of the sample.

On the study overall, not on this receptor specifically: How much clinical and demographic metadata was included differed by source and by participant, and the metadata was provided uncurated.

CDR1 and CDR2 are read off the germline V gene (reference sequence) as LNHDA and SQIVND. From the cysteine through the phenylalanine, the CDR3 covers 16 amino acids. CDR3 DNA only is kept here, 48 bases in frame from base 1. Trimming leaves V shorter by 5 bases and J shorter by 8 bases, with the junction holding 14 bases beyond the gene matches. The chain was built from TRBV19 and TRBJ1-4, with 7 central nucleotides matching TRBD1. Sequenced material: peripheral blood. This receptor was obtained from a man of 80 years or more with acute or convalescent COVID-19. The CDR3 reads as follows: CASSGPQGRGDEKLFF. The sequence in DNA is TGTGCCAGTAGTGGCCCACAGGGGCGGGGAGACGAAAAACTGTTTTTT.